The 26 T cell receptor beta chains below come from one sample, sequenced in a study of cytomegalovirus exposure and HLA in healthy donors. PCR primers comprised 60 Vbeta and 13 Jbeta primers. Sequencing was performed with immunoSEQ multiplex PCR; in TCRdb, only in-frame clones are kept and a portion is missing. In the table there are around 130,000 clones, more than 80% of which are singletons. The specimen was PBMCs. All receptors come from a man between 35 and 55 years old in good health and CMV-seronegative.

The CDR3 loop reads CSVTGTSGSYEQYF. The CDR3 bases are TGCAGCGTGACCGGGACTAGCGGGTCCTACGAGCAGTACTTC. V and J are TRBV29-1 and TRBJ2-7, with 12 bases aligning to TRBD2. CDR3 size: 14 residues. CDR1 is SQVTM, CDR2 ANQGSEA, per germline. Unmatched junction bases numbered 4, after V lost 6 bases and J lost 1 base.

The genes are TRBV5-4 and TRBJ2-1; a possible D gene is TRBD2 (6 bases). V dropped 0 bases and J dropped 6 bases, with 13 bases sitting between them. The length of the CDR3 is 15 residues. Germline values: CDR1 SGHNT, CDR2 YYREEE (reference sequence). CDR3 in DNA: TGTGCCAGCAGCTTGGGGGGGGTCGAGCGCAATGAGCAGTTCTTC. It encodes CASSLGGVERNEQFF.

V is TRBV11-2 and J is TRBJ2-1; weak D call: TRBD2 (5 bases). The germline V gene encodes CDR1 SGHAT and CDR2 FQNNGV. V was cut by 1 base and J by 7 bases, with 20 bases left in between. The CDR3 contains 17 residues. Here the CDR3 reads CASSLVSGSVPKNEQFF. In DNA, the CDR3 is TGTGCCAGCAGCTTAGTCTCGGGTAGCGTTCCCAAAAATGAGCAGTTCTTC.

The chain combines TRBV18 with TRBJ1-4; D possibly corresponds to TRBD1 (5 bases). Trimming removed 6 bases from V and 8 bases from J, with 16 bases in between. The CDR3 sequence is 14 residues long. Germline V gene lookup returns CDR1 KGHSH and CDR2 LQKENI. The CDR3 protein is CASSLDKGQEKLFF. As DNA, the CDR3 is TGTGCCAGCTCCCTCGACAAGGGGCAAGAAAAACTGTTTTTT.

J is TRBJ1-2 and V is TRBV18; TRBD1 matches at 7 bases. This CDR3 region has 15 residues. The germline gives CDR1 KGHSH, CDR2 LQKENI. V lost 0 bases, J lost 2 bases, and 3 bases stayed unmatched. CDR3 sequence reads: CASSPPGQQNYGYTF. The CDR3, as DNA: TGTGCCAGCTCACCACCGGGACAGCAAAACTATGGCTACACCTTC.

The J gene is TRBJ2-3, the V gene TRBV29-1, with TRBD2 matching over 11 bases. The CDR3 is 13 amino acids. V was pared by 8 bases and J by 1 base, with 2 bases of the junction left unmatched. Germline V lookup: CDR1 SQVTM, CDR2 ANQGSEA. The chain's CDR3 is CSSLAGGTDTQYF. The CDR3, as DNA: TGCAGCTCACTAGCGGGAGGCACAGATACGCAGTATTTT.

Details on this clone: At one end, the junction sequence differs from germline, possibly due to a read error. The chain carries TRBV6-6 and TRBJ2-6; TRBD1 might be the D (5 bases). CDR1 MNHNY and CDR2 SVGAGI come from the germline V gene (reference sequence). The CDR3 has 16 residues. The DNA of the CDR3 is TGTGCCAGCCTGACCTCACTATTCTCTGGGGCCAACGGCCTGACTTTC. Its translation is CASLTSLFSGANGLTF.

CDR3 bases: TGTGCCAGCAGTCCTGGGGGGGTGTACCAAGAGACCCAGTACTTC. It specifies CASSPGGVYQETQYF. The chain uses TRBV5-4 and TRBJ2-5; 7 nucleotides line up with TRBD2. The CDR3 is 15 amino acids. The germline V gene has CDR1 SGHNT and CDR2 YYREEE (reference sequence). With V trimmed by 5 bases and J by 0 bases, 7 bases remained unmatched.

The chain has TRBV7-9 and TRBJ1-5; D is perhaps TRBD1 (5 bases). Trimming left V 5 bases short and J 0 bases short, with 11 bases between. The CDR3 has 15 residues. The V gene's germline CDR1 is SEHNR and CDR2 FQNEAQ (reference sequence). In DNA form, the CDR3 reads TGTGCCAGCAGCCCAGAGGACATTAGCAATCAGCCCCAGCATTTT. Protein product: CASSPEDISNQPQHF.

This clone was recorded once. The chain links TRBV15 to TRBJ1-2, with unresolved D. Germline assignment: CDR1 LNHNV and CDR2 YYDKDF (reference sequence). The V gene lost 0 bases and the J gene lost 6 bases, with 11 bases spanning the gap. There are 14 residues in the CDR3. DNA of the CDR3: TGTGCCACCAGCAGAGACCGCGTAAGCCATGGCTACACCTTC. Its protein product is CATSRDRVSHGYTF.

The V and J genes are TRBV2 and TRBJ2-1; TRBD1 agrees at 7 bases. The trim removed 8 bases at V and 6 bases at J, leaving 4 bases unmatched. Germline CDR1 and CDR2: SNHLY and FYNNEI. This CDR3 has 12 residues. The CDR3 sequence: CASRDRGNEQFF. Written as DNA, the CDR3 is TGTGCCAGCCGGGACAGAGGCAATGAGCAGTTCTTC.

Concerning this clone itself: Other DNA variants within this sample encode the same CDR3. V and J are TRBV19 and TRBJ1-5; 7 nucleotides match TRBD1. V was clipped by 6 bases and J by 3 bases; unmatched bases: 8. Germline V gene lookup returns CDR1 LNHDA and CDR2 SQIVND (reference sequence). The CDR3 runs 15 residues. For the CDR3, the DNA is TGTGCCAGTAGCCGGACAGGAGGTAACAATCAGCCCCAGCATTTT. This gives the protein CASSRTGGNNQPQHF.

The V call is TRBV4-3, the J call TRBJ2-7, with 7 bases matching TRBD1. The V segment lost 5 bases and the J segment 3 bases; nucleotides outside the gene matches: 7. Germline loops: CDR1 LGHNA, CDR2 YSLEER. This CDR3 has 14 amino acids. CDR3 nucleotide sequence: TGCGCCAGCAGCTCCCGACAGGGTTACTACGAGCAGTACTTC. Residues: CASSSRQGYYEQYF.

The gene calls are TRBV9 and TRBJ2-7; 7 bases are shared with TRBD1. Trimming took 2 bases from V and 2 from J; bases not matched to a gene: 4. The CDR3 spans 14 residues. Germline assignment: CDR1 SGDLS and CDR2 YYNGEE. As DNA, the CDR3 is TGTGCCAGCAGCGTCTCGGGACAGCCCTACGAGCAGTACTTC. Protein: CASSVSGQPYEQYF.

This chain connects TRBV7-9 to TRBJ2-7; perhaps TRBD2 as D (7 bases). The CDR3 has 14 residues. CDR1 is SEHNR and CDR2 is FQNEAQ in the germline V gene (reference sequence). The V gene lost 5 bases and the J gene lost 3 bases, with 14 bases spanning the gap. The CDR3 DNA reads TGTGCCAGCAGCCCCGGGGGGACAATCTACGAGCAGTACTTC. Protein: CASSPGGTIYEQYF.

This chain joins TRBV5-1 and TRBJ2-7; 7 bases match TRBD2. With V trimmed by 0 bases and J by 0 bases, 9 bases remained unmatched. CDR1 is SGHRS, CDR2 YFSETQ, per germline. CDR3 length: 17 amino acids. Here the CDR3 DNA reads TGCGCCAGCAGCTTGGGGCCCGAAGCGGGGAGCTCCTACGAGCAGTACTTC. This translates into CASSLGPEAGSSYEQYF.

This chain's CDR3 is CASRDRLNSPLHF. CDR3 sequence (DNA): TGTGCCAGTAGAGACAGGCTAAATTCACCCCTCCACTTT. V usage is TRBV19 and J usage is TRBJ1-6; possible D gene TRBD1, 6 bases. Deletions cut 6 bases from V and 7 bases from J, with 10 bases between. The CDR3 extends over 13 amino acids. Germline V CDR1 and CDR2: LNHDA, SQIVND (reference sequence).

The rearrangement uses TRBV6-5 and TRBJ2-5; the D gene is possibly TRBD2 (6 bases). Germline loops: CDR1 MNHEY, CDR2 SVGAGI. This CDR3 has 14 residues. V lost 2 bases and J lost 4, with 11 bases in between. CDR3: CASSYGGAVETQYF. The CDR3 nucleotides read TGTGCCAGCAGTTACGGCGGGGCAGTAGAGACCCAGTACTTC.

The chain couples TRBV28 to TRBJ1-2; possible D gene TRBD1, 5 bases. V was cut by 4 bases and J by 4 bases, with 16 bases left in between. The CDR3 has 15 residues. The germline V gene encodes CDR1 MDHEN and CDR2 SYDVKM. CDR3 loop: CASSSGGARGYGYTF. The CDR3, as DNA: TGTGCCAGCAGTTCAGGCGGGGCGCGGGGCTATGGCTACACCTTC.

This clone is a singleton in its sample. The chain carries TRBV7-9 and TRBJ1-4; no clear D. Trimming removed 2 bases from V and 7 bases from J, with 8 bases in between. The CDR3 has 13 residues. From germline, CDR1 is SEHNR and CDR2 FQNEAQ (reference sequence). CDR3 region: CASSLSVGEKLFF. CDR3 nucleotides: TGTGCCAGCAGCTTATCGGTCGGTGAAAAACTGTTTTTT.

The V and J genes are TRBV7-9 and TRBJ1-5; D unclear. From germline, CDR1 is SEHNR and CDR2 FQNEAQ (reference sequence). The V end was cut by 4 bases, the J end by 0 bases, with 7 bases between. The CDR3 covers 14 residues. CDR3 nucleotides: TGTGCCAGCAGCTCCCTTAATAGCAATCAGCCCCAGCATTTT. Translating gives CASSSLNSNQPQHF.

Turning to this clone: The junction and the germline gene differ at one end; a read error may be behind it. V gene TRBV7-7 combines with J gene TRBJ2-1, with 12 bases fitting TRBD2. There are 16 residues in the CDR3. In germline, CDR1 is SSHAT, CDR2 FNYEAQ (reference sequence). The CDR3 sequence is CASSLAVTSGRGEQFF. The DNA for the CDR3 is TGTGCTAGCAGCTTAGCCGTGACTAGCGGGAGAGGTGAGCAGTTCTTC.

The chain joins TRBV12-5 to TRBJ2-7, with TRBD2 identical over 14 bases. Looked up from germline, CDR1 is LGHNT and CDR2 is FRNRAP. Trimming took 6 bases from V and 4 from J; bases not matched to a gene: 5. The CDR3 is made up of 15 amino acids. The chain's CDR3 is CASGTSGRGWYEQYF. The DNA of the CDR3 is TGTGCTAGTGGGACTAGCGGGAGGGGCTGGTACGAGCAGTACTTC.

V gene TRBV7-2 combines with J gene TRBJ2-7; the D is unclear. Looked up from germline, CDR1 is SGHTA and CDR2 is FQGNSA. Trimming pared 3 bases from V and 0 bases from J, leaving 9 bases between. The CDR3 is 14 residues long. The CDR3 protein is CASSFAGSSYEQYF. The CDR3 bases are TGTGCCAGCAGCTTTGCCGGGTCCTCCTACGAGCAGTACTTC.

This rearrangement joins TRBV9 to TRBJ1-1; no firm D call. Germline-derived CDR1 and CDR2 are SGDLS and YYNGEE. This CDR3 has 18 amino acids. Trimming stripped 0 bases from V and 1 base from J, with 19 bases between. The CDR3 DNA sequence: TGTGCCAGCAGCGTAGGAGCCAGGCTACCCCCCTCGAACACTGAAGCTTTCTTT. It yields the protein CASSVGARLPPSNTEAFF.

The rearrangement links TRBV6-5 to TRBJ2-7, with TRBD2 as a possible D gene (6 bases). The CDR3 loop spans 15 amino acids. The germline CDR1 and CDR2 sequences are MNHEY and SVGAGI. Trimming removed 10 bases from V and 6 bases from J, with 25 bases in between. CDR3 in DNA: TGTGCCACCAGGGTTACGGGACTCACTGAAGCCGAGCAGTACTTC. Protein product: CATRVTGLTEAEQYF.